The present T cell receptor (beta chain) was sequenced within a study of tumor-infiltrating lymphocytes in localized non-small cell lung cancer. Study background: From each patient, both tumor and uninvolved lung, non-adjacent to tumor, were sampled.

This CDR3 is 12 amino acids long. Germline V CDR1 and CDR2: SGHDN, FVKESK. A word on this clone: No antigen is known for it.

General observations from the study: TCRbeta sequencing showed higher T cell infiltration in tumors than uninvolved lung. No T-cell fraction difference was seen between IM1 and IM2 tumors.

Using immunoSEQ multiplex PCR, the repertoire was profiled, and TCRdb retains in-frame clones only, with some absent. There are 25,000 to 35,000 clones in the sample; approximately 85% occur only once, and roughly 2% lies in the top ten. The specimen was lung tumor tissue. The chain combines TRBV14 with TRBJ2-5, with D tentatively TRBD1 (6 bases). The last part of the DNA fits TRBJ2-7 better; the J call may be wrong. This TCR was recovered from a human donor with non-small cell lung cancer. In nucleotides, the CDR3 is TGTGCCAGCAGCCCCACAGGGATCGAGCAGTACTTC. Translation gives CASSPTGIEQYF.